The sequence of this TCR beta chain was determined in a study of identifying expanded T cells in peripheral blood. CDR3 size: 15 residues. Losses at the gene ends were 7 bases for V and 4 bases for J; bases not matched to a gene: 6. Germline-derived CDR1 and CDR2 are MNHNS and SASEGT. Study-level points and caveats: Variance in clone template counts between roughly two-week samples significantly increased with total template count across all healthy donors.

TCRdb's table, derived via immunoSEQ multiplex PCR, lists solely in-frame clones and lacks some. Here the sample spans approximately 94,000 clones, about 90% being singletons. Details on this clone: Its antigen is currently unknown.

The specimen sequenced was blood. The clonotype was recovered from a person between 18 and 75 years old in good health. The chain links TRBV6-1 to TRBJ2-1, with TRBD2 identical over 11 bases. CDR3 nucleotides: TGTGCCAGCAAAAGGACTAGCGGGTCATACAATGAGCAGTTCTTC. Protein sequence: CASKRTSGSYNEQFF.